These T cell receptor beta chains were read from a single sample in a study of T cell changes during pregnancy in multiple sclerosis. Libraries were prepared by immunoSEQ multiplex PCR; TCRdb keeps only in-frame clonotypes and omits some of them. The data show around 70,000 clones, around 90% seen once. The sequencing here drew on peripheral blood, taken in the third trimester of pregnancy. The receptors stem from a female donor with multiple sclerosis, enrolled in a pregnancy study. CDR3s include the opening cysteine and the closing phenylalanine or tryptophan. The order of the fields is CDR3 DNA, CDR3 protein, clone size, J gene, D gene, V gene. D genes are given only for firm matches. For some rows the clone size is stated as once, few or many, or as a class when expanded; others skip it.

TGTGCCAGCAGACCTTATACAGATTATAATTCACCCCTCCACTTT,CASRPYTDYNSPLHF,.,TRBJ1-6,.,TRBV6-5
TGTGCCAGCAGCACTAGGGGGAGGGGGTTCGGAACGCAGTATTTT,CASSTRGRGFGTQYF,.,TRBJ2-3,.,TRBV5-8
TGTGCCAGCAGCTTACAGGGGGAAGCTTTCTTT,CASSLQGEAFF,.,TRBJ1-1,.,TRBV11-1
TGTGCCAGCAGCCCAATTTGGGGGGGCAATCAGCCCCAGCATTTT,CASSPIWGGNQPQHF,.,TRBJ1-5,.,TRBV2
TGTGCCAGCAGGGGCCAGCGACGGGAGGAGACCCAGTACTTC,CASRGQRREETQYF,.,TRBJ2-5,.,TRBV28
TGTGCCAGCAGTTCTCTTAGATCTAATTCACCCCTCCACTTT,CASSSLRSNSPLHF,.,TRBJ1-6,.,TRBV27
TGTGCCAGCAGTTTTAGGGTAGCGGGGGGCCCCCAAGAGACCCAGTACTTC,CASSFRVAGGPQETQYF,.,TRBJ2-5,TRBD2,TRBV28
TGTGCCAGCGTTAGGACAGGCCTAAATCAGCCCCAGCATTTT,CASVRTGLNQPQHF,.,TRBJ1-5,TRBD1,TRBV28
TGTGCCAGCTCAGCAGGATACTATGGCTACACCTTC,CASSAGYYGYTF,.,TRBJ1-2,.,TRBV18
TGTGCCAGCAGGAAGAGGGGGGGCCTAAACATTCAGTACTTC,CASRKRGGLNIQYF,.,TRBJ2-4,.,TRBV6-1
TGTGCCAGTAAAGGGACAGGCACTTCCTACGAGCAGTACTTC,CASKGTGTSYEQYF,.,TRBJ2-7,TRBD1,TRBV19
TGTGCCAGCAGTTTATTTCCCGGACAGGGCTACGAGCAGTACTTC,CASSLFPGQGYEQYF,.,TRBJ2-7,TRBD1,TRBV28
TGCGCCAGCAGCCAAGATCGCGATTCACCCCTCCACTTT,CASSQDRDSPLHF,.,TRBJ1-6,.,TRBV4-3
TGTGCCAGCAGCTTAGTTCTGGGGGCACCCCAGCATTTT,CASSLVLGAPQHF,.,TRBJ1-5,.,TRBV7-9
TGTGCCAGCACACCGGCGAGCGGCGGACAAGAGACCCAGTACTTC,CASTPASGGQETQYF,.,TRBJ2-5,.,TRBV5-6
TGCGCCAGCAGCCAAGGCGGGGGACACAACTCTGGAAACACCATATATTTT,CASSQGGGHNSGNTIYF,.,TRBJ1-3,.,TRBV4-3
TGTGCCAGCAGCAAAGAGTCTAGGGGCGCAGGAGCTTTCTTT,CASSKESRGAGAFF,.,TRBJ1-1,.,TRBV21-1
TGTGCCAGCAAGGGGACAGGGAAATGGGCTGAAGCTTTCTTT,CASKGTGKWAEAFF,.,TRBJ1-1,TRBD1,TRBV11-2
TGTGCCAGCAGCCCCCTTGGGGCTGAGCAGTTCTTC,CASSPLGAEQFF,once,TRBJ2-1,.,TRBV13
TGTGCCAGCAGCTTTGACAGGGTGTATGGCTACACCTTC,CASSFDRVYGYTF,.,TRBJ1-2,TRBD1,TRBV7-2
TGTGCCTGGAGTGTGAACGGGAGAAACACCATATATTTT,CAWSVNGRNTIYF,.,TRBJ1-3,.,TRBV30
TGCGCCAGCAGCCAACAGGGGAGGGCCGGGGAGCTGTTTTTT,CASSQQGRAGELFF,.,TRBJ2-2,.,TRBV4-3
TGTGCCAGCAGTTACAGGGAGGGCTATTCACCCCTCCACTTT,CASSYREGYSPLHF,.,TRBJ1-6,.,TRBV6-5
TGTGCCAGTAGTATAGGGACAGGCTACGAGCAGTACTTC,CASSIGTGYEQYF,few,TRBJ2-7,TRBD1,TRBV19
TGTGCCAGTAGTATTCCCAGGCGTGGAAATCAGCCCCAGCATTTT,CASSIPRRGNQPQHF,.,TRBJ1-5,.,TRBV19
TGTGCCAGCAGTGAGCTTGGCGGGGGGCTTTACAATGAGCAGTTCTTC,CASSELGGGLYNEQFF,.,TRBJ2-1,TRBD2,TRBV25-1
TGCAGCGTCCAGGGTCCGAACACCGGGGAGCTGTTTTTT,CSVQGPNTGELFF,.,TRBJ2-2,.,TRBV29-1
TGTGCCAGCAGCTTACTTAGCGGGGGCTACAATGAGCAGTTCTTC,CASSLLSGGYNEQFF,.,TRBJ2-1,TRBD2,TRBV7-9
TGTGCCAGCAGATCGCAGGTGAACACTGAAGCTTTCTTT,CASRSQVNTEAFF,few,TRBJ1-1,.,TRBV2
TGTGCCTCCCGACCGAGAATGGAGGAAACCGGGGAGCTGTTTTTT,CASRPRMEETGELFF,.,TRBJ2-2,.,TRBV10-3
TGTGCCAGCAGTGAATCAGCACCGGGACAGGTGAATTCACCCCTCCACTTT,CASSESAPGQVNSPLHF,.,TRBJ1-6,TRBD1,TRBV6-1
TGTGCCAGCAGCTTAGGGACAGGGGAGAGCACAGATACGCAGTATTTT,CASSLGTGESTDTQYF,.,TRBJ2-3,TRBD1,TRBV7-3
TGTGCCTGGATCTTGGGGGGTACTACTAACTATGGCTACACCTTC,CAWILGGTTNYGYTF,.,TRBJ1-2,.,TRBV30
TGTGCCAGCAGCTTAGGGGCGGGCACTGAAGCTTTCTTT,CASSLGAGTEAFF,.,TRBJ1-1,.,TRBV11-3
TGCGCCAGCAGCTCGAGCGGAGCAGGGGGCGATGGCTACACCTTC,CASSSSGAGGDGYTF,.,TRBJ1-2,TRBD1,TRBV5-1
TGTGCCAGCAGCACCACCCCTGAGGGCGAGCAGTACTTC,CASSTTPEGEQYF,.,TRBJ2-7,.,TRBV7-2
TGCGCCAGCAGCTTGGACGCCGGGACAGGGTGGGCTTTCTTT,CASSLDAGTGWAFF,.,TRBJ1-1,TRBD1,TRBV5-1
TGCAGCGCCCTGGGACAGGGGGGTCAGCCCCAGCATTTT,CSALGQGGQPQHF,.,TRBJ1-5,TRBD1,TRBV29-1
TGTGCCAGCTCACCATTCGGGACACTCAAGCCTTCCTACAATGAGCAGTTCTTC,CASSPFGTLKPSYNEQFF,once,TRBJ2-1,.,TRBV18
TGTGCCAGTAGAGTAGGCGGGCTCGCGAATTATCAGCCCCAGCATTTT,CASRVGGLANYQPQHF,.,TRBJ1-5,.,TRBV19
TGTGCCAGCAGCTCACAGGGTAGCACAAATACGCAGTATTTT,CASSSQGSTNTQYF,.,TRBJ2-3,.,TRBV7-9
TGTGCCAGCAGGCCAGGCGGGGGGCGGGACACTGAAGCTTTCTTT,CASRPGGGRDTEAFF,.,TRBJ1-1,.,TRBV5-4